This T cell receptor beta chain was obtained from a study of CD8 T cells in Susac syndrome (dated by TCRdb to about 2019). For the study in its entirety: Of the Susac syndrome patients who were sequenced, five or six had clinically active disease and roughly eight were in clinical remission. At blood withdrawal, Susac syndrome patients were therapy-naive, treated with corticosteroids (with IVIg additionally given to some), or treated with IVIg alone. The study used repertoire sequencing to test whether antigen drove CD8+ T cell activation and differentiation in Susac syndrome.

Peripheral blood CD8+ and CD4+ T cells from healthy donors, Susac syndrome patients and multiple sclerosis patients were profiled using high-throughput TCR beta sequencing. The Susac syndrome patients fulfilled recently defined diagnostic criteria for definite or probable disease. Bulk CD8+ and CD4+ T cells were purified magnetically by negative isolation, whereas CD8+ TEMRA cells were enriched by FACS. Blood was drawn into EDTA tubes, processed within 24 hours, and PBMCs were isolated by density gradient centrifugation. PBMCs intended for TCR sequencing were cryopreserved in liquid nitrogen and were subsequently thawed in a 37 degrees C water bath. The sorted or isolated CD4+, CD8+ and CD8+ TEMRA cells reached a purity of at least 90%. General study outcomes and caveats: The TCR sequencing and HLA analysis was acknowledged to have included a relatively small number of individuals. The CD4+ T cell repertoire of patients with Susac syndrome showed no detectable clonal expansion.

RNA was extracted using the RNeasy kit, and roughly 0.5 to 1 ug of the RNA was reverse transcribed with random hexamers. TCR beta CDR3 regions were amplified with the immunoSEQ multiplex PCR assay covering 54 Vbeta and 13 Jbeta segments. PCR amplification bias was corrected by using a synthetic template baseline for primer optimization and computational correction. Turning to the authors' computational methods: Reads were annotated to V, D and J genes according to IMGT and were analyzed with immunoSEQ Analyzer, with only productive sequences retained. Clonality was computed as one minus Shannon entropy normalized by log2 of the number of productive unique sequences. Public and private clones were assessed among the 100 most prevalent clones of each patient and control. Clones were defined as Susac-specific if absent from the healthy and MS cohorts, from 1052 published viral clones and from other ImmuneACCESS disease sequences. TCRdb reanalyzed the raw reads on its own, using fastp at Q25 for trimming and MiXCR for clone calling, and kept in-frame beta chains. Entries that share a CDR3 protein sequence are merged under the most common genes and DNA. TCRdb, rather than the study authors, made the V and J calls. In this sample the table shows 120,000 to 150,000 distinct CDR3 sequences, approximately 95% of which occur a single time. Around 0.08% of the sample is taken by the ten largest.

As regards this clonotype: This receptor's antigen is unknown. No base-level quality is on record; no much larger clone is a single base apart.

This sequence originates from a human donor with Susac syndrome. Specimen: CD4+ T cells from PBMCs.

At the DNA level, the sequence is TGTGCCACCAGCAGAGTCGACAGTAATCAGCCCCAGCATTTT. Translated, it reads CATSRVDSNQPQHF. The V and J segments used are TRBV15 and TRBJ1-5; 5 matching bases give a weak D call of TRBD1. The CDR3, cysteine through phenylalanine, is 14 amino acids long. Only the CDR3 portion is preserved as DNA: 42 bases, with reading frame beginning at the first base. The CDR1 and CDR2 encoded by the germline V gene (reference sequence) are LNHNV and YYDKDF. V is pared back by 1 base and J by 4 bases, with 8 bases lying between the germline termini.